These T cell receptor beta chains were read from a single sample in a study of OX40 agonist ivuxolimab in advanced cancers. The table came from immunoSEQ multiplex PCR; TCRdb's copy has only in-frame clones and leaves some out. This table holds 90,000 to 130,000 clones, around 90% found once. Specimen: CD4+ or CD8+ T cells sorted from blood, collected in a trial of the OX40 agonist ivuxolimab. These receptors all stem from an adult with an advanced solid tumor such as melanoma, head and neck, liver or kidney cancer. CDR3s include the opening cysteine and the closing phenylalanine or tryptophan. A D gene is named only where the DNA matches it firmly. Not every row has a clone size; where given, it reads once, few, many or a size class.

clone_size j_call v_call d_call cdr3_aa cdr3_nt
- TRBJ2-2 TRBV7-2 - CASSLDRNTGELFF TGTGCCAGCAGTCTAGACAGGAACACCGGGGAGCTGTTTTTT
- TRBJ1-3 TRBV6-1 TRBD1 CASRTGSDSGNTIYF TGTGCCAGCAGGACAGGGTCGGACTCTGGAAACACCATATATTTT
- TRBJ1-3 TRBV5-5 - CASSPREGISGNTIYF TGTGCCAGCAGCCCTCGCGAGGGGATCTCTGGAAACACCATATATTTT
- TRBJ2-1 TRBV29-1 - CSVGTAGNEQFF TGCAGCGTTGGGACCGCCGGCAATGAGCAGTTCTTC
- TRBJ2-1 TRBV4-2 - CASSQDLTGLSYNEQFF TGTGCCAGCAGCCAAGATCTGACAGGCCTCTCATACAATGAGCAGTTCTTC
- TRBJ2-6 TRBV11-1 TRBD1 CASSFGTGAGANVLTF TGTGCCAGCAGCTTCGGGACAGGGGCTGGGGCCAACGTCCTGACTTTC
few TRBJ1-5 TRBV6-5 TRBD1 CASSYGGQGAQPQHF TGTGCCAGCAGTTACGGTGGACAGGGGGCCCAGCCCCAGCATTTT
- TRBJ2-1 TRBV28 - CASSPPDRYNEQFF TGTGCCAGCAGTCCTCCGGACAGATACAATGAGCAGTTCTTC
- TRBJ2-5 TRBV7-7 TRBD1 CASSLGGQWQETQYF TGTGCTAGCAGCTTAGGGGGACAGTGGCAAGAGACCCAGTACTTC
- TRBJ2-1 TRBV6-5 - CASSYSSVSSYNEQFF TGTGCCAGCAGTTACTCGAGTGTAAGCTCCTACAATGAGCAGTTCTTC
- TRBJ1-3 TRBV27 - CASSLSPGDTIYF TGTGCCAGCAGTTTATCGCCCGGGGACACCATATATTTT
- TRBJ1-5 TRBV4-2 - CASSVGGEQPQHF TGTGCCAGCAGCGTCGGCGGGGAGCAGCCCCAGCATTTT
- TRBJ2-5 TRBV19 - CASSIGQSGETQYF TGTGCCAGTAGTATCGGACAGTCCGGTGAGACCCAGTACTTC
- TRBJ2-7 TRBV6-5 TRBD2 CASSSFSSGRYYEQYF TGTGCCAGCAGTTCCTTTTCTAGCGGGAGGTACTACGAGCAGTACTTC
- TRBJ2-3 TRBV30 - CAWSAHRGGGGEDTQYF TGTGCCTGGAGTGCCCACCGGGGGGGAGGGGGCGAAGATACGCAGTATTTT
- TRBJ2-2 TRBV6-5 - CASREDVTGELFF TGTGCCAGCAGGGAAGACGTCACCGGGGAGCTGTTTTTT
- TRBJ1-1 TRBV19 TRBD1 CASRQRVQGALDTEAFF TGTGCCAGTCGACAAAGGGTGCAGGGGGCGTTGGACACTGAAGCTTTCTTT
once TRBJ1-2 TRBV9 - CASSGVGGANYGYTF TGTGCCAGCAGCGGAGTTGGCGGAGCTAACTATGGCTACACCTTC
- TRBJ1-3 TRBV4-2 - CASSHPTSGNTIYF TGTGCCAGCAGCCACCCGACCTCTGGAAACACCATATATTTT
- TRBJ1-1 TRBV6-6 - CASTAVNTEAFF TGTGCCAGCACGGCGGTGAACACTGAAGCTTTCTTT
- TRBJ1-1 TRBV28 TRBD1 CASSLILQGAPEAFF TGTGCCAGCAGTTTAATTCTACAGGGGGCCCCTGAAGCTTTCTTT
- TRBJ2-7 TRBV23-1 TRBD1 CASSQETGIPKLYEQYF TGCGCCAGCAGTCAGGAGACAGGGATTCCCAAGCTCTACGAGCAGTACTTC
- TRBJ1-4 TRBV5-5 - CASSLQNRNGEKLFF TGTGCCAGCAGCTTGCAGAACAGGAACGGAGAAAAACTGTTTTTT
- TRBJ2-1 TRBV5-4 - CASSLSRGGYNEQFF TGTGCCAGCAGCTTATCAAGAGGGGGATACAATGAGCAGTTCTTC
- TRBJ2-7 TRBV5-4 TRBD2 CASSLGLADPSEQYF TGTGCCAGCAGCTTGGGACTAGCGGACCCCTCCGAGCAGTACTTC
- TRBJ2-7 TRBV7-9 TRBD1 CASSLITGTGISYEQYF TGTGCCAGCAGCTTAATTACCGGGACAGGGATCTCCTACGAGCAGTACTTC
- TRBJ2-2 TRBV7-2 - CASSVPSSTGELFF TGTGCCAGCAGCGTCCCAAGCTCTACCGGGGAGCTGTTTTTT
- TRBJ1-1 TRBV18 - CASSPPVGAEAFF TGTGCCAGCTCACCACCGGTGGGCGCTGAAGCTTTCTTT
- TRBJ1-1 TRBV7-8 - CASSLSRLNTEAFF TGTGCCAGCAGCTTGTCGAGGTTAAACACTGAAGCTTTCTTT
once TRBJ1-1 TRBV7-2 - CASSLGLSGWGAFF TGTGCCAGCAGCTTAGGTTTAAGTGGGTGGGGAGCTTTCTTT
- TRBJ2-5 TRBV6-5 TRBD2 CASSPAPGGGETQYF TGTGCCAGCAGCCCAGCCCCGGGGGGGGGCGAGACCCAGTACTTC
- TRBJ1-4 TRBV29-1 - CSVETAGLDEKLFF TGCAGCGTTGAAACGGCAGGGCTGGATGAAAAACTGTTTTTT
- TRBJ1-6 TRBV4-2 - CASSQRATQPIALHF TGTGCCAGCAGCCAAAGGGCTACCCAACCGATCGCCCTCCACTTT
- TRBJ2-7 TRBV9 TRBD2 CASSPPGLAGAQTKSYEQYF TGTGCCAGCAGCCCGCCCGGACTAGCGGGAGCCCAGACGAAATCCTACGAGCAGTACTTC
- TRBJ2-5 TRBV29-1 - CSARPSEETQYF TGCAGCGCGCGCCCTAGCGAAGAGACCCAGTACTTC
once TRBJ2-3 TRBV27 - CASSSDHGTDTQYF TGTGCCAGCAGTTCTGATCACGGCACAGATACGCAGTATTTT
- TRBJ1-2 TRBV6-5 - CASSTGGGYTF TGTGCCAGCAGTACGGGGGGAGGCTACACCTTC
- TRBJ1-3 TRBV28 - CASRGRGNTIYF TGTGCCAGCCGGGGACGTGGAAACACCATATATTTT
- TRBJ2-3 TRBV5-4 TRBD2 CASSPPGLASTDTQYF TGTGCCAGCAGCCCTCCGGGACTAGCGAGCACAGATACGCAGTATTTT
once TRBJ1-6 TRBV2 TRBD1 CASLLQGVNSPLHF TGTGCCAGCCTACTACAGGGGGTTAATTCACCCCTCCACTTT
- TRBJ1-4 TRBV7-6 - CASSLVPGANEKLFF TGTGCCAGCAGCTTAGTTCCAGGGGCAAATGAAAAACTGTTTTTT
- TRBJ2-7 TRBV7-9 - CASSLKGGTFTAYEQYF TGTGCCAGCAGCTTAAAGGGCGGGACCTTTACGGCCTACGAGCAGTACTTC
- TRBJ2-5 TRBV11-2 TRBD1 CASSSWTGTRGTQYF TGTGCCAGCAGCTCCTGGACAGGGACTCGGGGGACCCAGTACTTC
few TRBJ2-7 TRBV20-1 - CSALQGYEQYF TGCAGTGCGCTACAGGGCTACGAGCAGTACTTC
- TRBJ2-7 TRBV6-5 - CASSYGRYEQYF TGTGCCAGCAGTTACGGGCGCTACGAGCAGTACTTC